This TCR beta chain is drawn from a study of blood T cell repertoires in COVID-19. Study in general: PBMCs, B-cell-depleted T cells, or T cells were the source of the cDNA or gDNA that made up the material.

In the authors' workflow: Researchers report that nucleated cell counts were estimated from reference gene primer amplification. Assay used: immunoSEQ multiplex PCR; TCRdb lists only in-frame clones, some missing. The V and J calls and clone size come from that table; D and trimming were worked out from the DNA. Of 200,000 to 300,000 clones listed, just under 85% are singletons. CDR1 SGHAT and CDR2 FQNNGV come from the germline V gene. V was pared by 6 bases and J by 0 bases, with 15 bases between. The CDR3 runs 15 residues. The sample holds one count of this clone. This clonotype was obtained from a man aged 45 to 65 with acute or convalescent COVID-19. Sequencing input: peripheral blood. V and J are TRBV11-2 and TRBJ2-7; D might be TRBD1 (5 bases). Here the CDR3 reads CASSSKGPNSYEQYF. The CDR3 DNA reads as TGTGCCAGCAGTTCAAAGGGGCCGAACTCCTACGAGCAGTACTTC.